One and the same sample provided the 27 T cell receptor beta chains below, sequenced in a study of cytomegalovirus exposure and HLA in healthy donors. Produced via immunoSEQ multiplex PCR; TCRdb's table is partial and in-frame only. Of about 220,000 clones in the sample, 80% to 90% were seen once. The sample comprised PBMCs. These receptors all come from a woman aged 18-29 years in good health and CMV-seronegative.

The chain employs TRBV2 and TRBJ1-1, with D perhaps TRBD1 (5 bases). V dropped 6 bases and J dropped 4 bases, with 12 bases sitting between them. Per germline, CDR1 SNHLY and CDR2 FYNNEI. This CDR3 is 13 amino acids long. CDR3 nucleotides: TGTGCCAGCAGGCAGGGAATAGGCACTGAAGCTTTCTTT. Residues: CASRQGIGTEAFF.

The gene calls are TRBV4-3 and TRBJ2-7, with 9 bases matching TRBD1. Germline V lookup: CDR1 LGHNA, CDR2 YSLEER. V shed 1 base and J 4 bases; nucleotides not matched to a gene: 5. The CDR3 has 15 residues. CDR3 DNA sequence: TGCGCCAGCAGCCAAGCCCTAGACAGGGGGTACGAGCAGTACTTC. It translates to CASSQALDRGYEQYF.

The chain uses TRBV29-1 and TRBJ2-3; D perhaps matches TRBD1 (6 bases). Per germline, CDR1 SQVTM and CDR2 ANQGSEA. The V and J ends lost 5 bases and 2 bases respectively, with 17 bases between them. The CDR3 runs 15 residues. This chain's CDR3 is CSVTSFGTHTDTQYF. The CDR3 bases are TGCAGCGTTACCTCCTTCGGGACACACACAGATACGCAGTATTTT.

The chain has TRBV5-1 and TRBJ2-7; 10 bases are a match to TRBD1. The junction had 6 bases not matched to a gene; V was cut back by 4 bases and J by 5 bases. Germline CDR1 is SGHRS and CDR2 is YFSETQ. The CDR3 runs to 14 residues. Here the CDR3 DNA reads TGCGCCAGCAGCGGGGGACAGGGGATCCACGAGCAGTACTTC. Amino acid sequence: CASSGGQGIHEQYF.

This chain uses TRBV15 with TRBJ2-5; 8 nucleotides agree with TRBD1. The V and J ends lost 1 base and 2 bases, in that order; junction bases with no gene match: 3. CDR3 length equals 15 residues. The germline V gene has CDR1 LNHNV and CDR2 YYDKDF (reference sequence). CDR3 nucleotides: TGTGCCACCAGCAGAGCGAGACAGGGGCAAGAGACCCAGTACTTC. Encoded protein: CATSRARQGQETQYF.

As regards this clone: Other DNA sequences in this specimen translate into the identical CDR3. V usage is TRBV5-1 and J usage is TRBJ2-7; D perhaps matches TRBD2 (6 bases). The CDR3 length is 14 residues. V lost 2 bases and J lost 2, with 11 bases in between. CDR1 and CDR2 from the germline V gene are SGHRS and YFSETQ. CDR3 protein: CASSFGSGTYEQYF. The CDR3 DNA reads TGCGCCAGCAGCTTTGGTAGCGGAACCTACGAGCAGTACTTC.

V gene TRBV14 combines with J gene TRBJ1-2; 7 bases line up with TRBD1. The J segment lost 5 bases and the V segment lost 4 bases, leaving 7 bases of the junction unmatched. The germline V gene encodes CDR1 SGHDN and CDR2 FVKESK. The CDR3 spans 14 residues. The CDR3 region has the DNA TGTGCCAGCAGCCTCCACGGACAGGAGTATGGCTACACCTTC. This gives the protein CASSLHGQEYGYTF.

This rearrangement joins TRBV19 to TRBJ2-2, with 9 bases that match TRBD2. Germline V CDR1 and CDR2: LNHDA, SQIVND (reference sequence). The CDR3 is 14 amino acids. V lost 3 bases, J lost 6 bases, and 2 bases stayed unmatched. For the CDR3, the DNA is TGTGCCAGTAGTATTCTAGCGGGACCCGGGGAGCTGTTTTTT. Encoded protein: CASSILAGPGELFF. Supplemented by reference TRBV19 and TRBJ2-2, the full variable domain reads DGGITQSPKYLFRKEGQNVTLSCEQNLNHDAMYWYRQDPGQGLRLIYYSQIVNDFQKGDIAEGYSVSREKKESFPLTVTSAQKNPTAFYLCASSILAGPGELFFGEGSRLTVL.

Remarks on this clone: This same CDR3 is encoded by further DNA sequences in the sample. CDR3 residues: CASSSSGTGGYEQYF. The CDR3, as DNA: TGTGCCAGCAGCTCGTCCGGGACAGGGGGCTACGAGCAGTACTTC. This rearrangement joins TRBV28 to TRBJ2-7, with 11 bases lining up with TRBD1. The V gene end was trimmed by 6 bases and the J gene end by 3 bases; junction bases not matched to a gene: 7. Per the germline V gene, CDR1 is MDHEN and CDR2 is SYDVKM. The CDR3 spans 15 residues.

The rearrangement links TRBV4-2 to TRBJ2-4, with TRBD2 identical over 7 bases. Germline trimming cut 1 base from V and 7 bases from J; bases unmatched to any gene: 7. The CDR3 contains 15 residues. CDR1 is LGHNA and CDR2 is YNFKEQ in the germline V gene. The CDR3 DNA is TGTGCCAGCAGCCAAGGTGGGAGGGCCGTGAACATTCAGTACTTC. Amino acid sequence: CASSQGGRAVNIQYF.

The chain employs TRBV4-3 and TRBJ2-1; 7 bases match TRBD1. The length of the CDR3 is 16 residues. Germline V gene lookup returns CDR1 LGHNA and CDR2 YSLEER. Trimming removed 0 bases from V and 4 bases from J; junction bases left unmatched: 6. CDR3 protein: CASSQEQGLIYNEQFF. In DNA, the CDR3 is TGCGCCAGCAGCCAAGAACAGGGGCTTATTTACAATGAGCAGTTCTTC.

Comments on this clone: Other nucleotide sequences from this sample produce the same CDR3. V gene TRBV11-2 combines with J gene TRBJ2-7; D is possibly TRBD2 (5 bases). V lost 1 base and J lost 6, with 7 bases in between. This CDR3 region has 12 residues. Germline CDR1 SGHAT, CDR2 FQNNGV. This CDR3 reads CASSLVGGEQYF. The CDR3 DNA sequence: TGTGCCAGCAGCTTAGTCGGAGGCGAGCAGTACTTC.

This chain uses TRBV19 with TRBJ2-7, with 8 positions matching TRBD2. Losses at the gene ends were 10 bases for V and 0 bases for J; bases not matched to a gene: 20. This CDR3 has 18 amino acids. Germline CDR1 reads LNHDA; CDR2 reads SQIVND (reference sequence). DNA for the CDR3: TGTGCCACGGGCGGGAGGACCCACATGTACCGAAGCTCCTACGAGCAGTACTTC. It yields the protein CATGGRTHMYRSSYEQYF. Complete variable domain (other parts from reference TRBV19 and TRBJ2-7): DGGITQSPKYLFRKEGQNVTLSCEQNLNHDAMYWYRQDPGQGLRLIYYSQIVNDFQKGDIAEGYSVSREKKESFPLTVTSAQKNPTAFYLCATGGRTHMYRSSYEQYFGPGTRLTVT.

This clone occurred once. The chain employs TRBV7-9 and TRBJ1-2; D remains unclear. The germline V gene encodes CDR1 SEHNR and CDR2 FQNEAQ (reference sequence). The CDR3 runs to 16 residues. The V gene lost 0 bases and the J gene lost 3 bases, with 14 bases spanning the gap. Written as DNA, the CDR3 is TGTGCCAGCAGCTTAGCGTGGGCAGGCCCCGACTATGGCTACACCTTC. Its translation is CASSLAWAGPDYGYTF.

V usage is TRBV4-2 and J usage is TRBJ2-2; maybe TRBD2 (5 bases). Germline V gives CDR1 LGHNA, CDR2 YNFKEQ. This CDR3 contains 16 residues. Between the trimmed V and J ends, which lost 1 base and 7 bases, there was a span of 16 bases. CDR3 amino acids: CASSQGLALGVGELFF. For the CDR3, the DNA is TGTGCCAGCAGCCAAGGACTGGCCCTCGGGGTCGGGGAGCTGTTTTTT.

This rearrangement joins TRBV4-1 to TRBJ1-2; no definite D call. The V gene lost 3 bases and the J gene lost 5 bases, with 28 bases spanning the gap. CDR3 size: 19 residues. Germline V gene sequence: CDR1 MGHRA, CDR2 YSYEKL. Here the CDR3 DNA reads TGCGCCAGCAGCCACCTTGCTACGACTCCATCGGGTGATCGGTATGGCTACACCTTC. The encoded protein is CASSHLATTPSGDRYGYTF.

This clone was picked up a small number of times. The chain combines TRBV7-9 with TRBJ1-2; 12 bases match TRBD1. Germline trimming cut 5 bases from V and 13 bases from J; bases unmatched to any gene: 5. The CDR3 extends over 12 amino acids. The germline V gene encodes CDR1 SEHNR and CDR2 FQNEAQ (reference sequence). CDR3 nucleotides: TGTGCCAGCAGCCCGGGACAGGGGGCGCCCACCTTC. Amino acids: CASSPGQGAPTF.

This clone was observed once. Within the sample, other DNA sequences also encode this same CDR3. This sequence joins TRBV27 and TRBJ2-1; D might be TRBD2 (6 bases). The CDR3 totals 15 residues. V was pared by 5 bases and J by 0 bases, with 11 bases between. Germline V gives CDR1 MNHEY, CDR2 SMNVEV (reference sequence). Here the CDR3 reads CASSLALSSYNEQFF. CDR3 nucleotide sequence: TGTGCCAGCAGTCTAGCGTTGAGCTCCTACAATGAGCAGTTCTTC.

The J gene is TRBJ2-7, the V gene TRBV7-9; 9 bases are a match to TRBD1. The CDR3 runs 15 residues. After removal of 6 bases from V and 2 bases from J, the junction contained 8 bases not matched to a gene. Germline lookup yields CDR1 SEHNR and CDR2 FQNEAQ (reference sequence). The CDR3 DNA sequence: TGTGCCAGCAGTCTCACTCGGGACAGGGCCTACGAGCAGTACTTC. It specifies CASSLTRDRAYEQYF. Complete variable domain (other parts from reference TRBV7-9 and TRBJ2-7): DTGVSQNPRHKITKRGQNVTFRCDPISEHNRLYWYRQTLGQGPEFLTYFQNEAQLEKSRLLSDRFSAERPKGSFSTLEIQRTEQGDSAMYLCASSLTRDRAYEQYFGPGTRLTVT.

CDR3 nucleotides: TGTGCCAGCAGCGTTGGGACACAAGAGACCCAGTACTTC. It specifies CASSVGTQETQYF. The chain is built from TRBV7-3 and TRBJ2-5; D possibly corresponds to TRBD1 (6 bases). The V gene lost 5 bases and the J gene lost 2 bases, with 9 bases spanning the gap. The V gene's germline CDR1 is SGHTA and CDR2 FQGTGA. This CDR3 region has 13 residues.

This clone was observed a few times. The rearrangement uses TRBV29-1 and TRBJ1-1; D unclear. CDR1 is SQVTM, CDR2 ANQGSEA, per germline. The CDR3 consists of 11 residues. With 7 bases removed from V and 3 bases from J, the gap between germline ends came to 9 bases. The CDR3 sequence is CSGISDTEAFF. In DNA form, the CDR3 reads TGCAGCGGTATCAGTGACACTGAAGCTTTCTTT.

This chain links TRBV2 with TRBJ2-4, with 11 bases that match TRBD1. The V gene's germline CDR1 is SNHLY and CDR2 FYNNEI. CDR3 length: 15 residues. Trimming removed 4 bases from V and 7 bases from J; junction bases left unmatched: 6. This CDR3 reads CASSVAGTGGNIQYF. CDR3 DNA: TGTGCCAGCAGTGTCGCCGGGACAGGGGGGAACATTCAGTACTTC.

In DNA, the CDR3 is TGTGCCAGCACTCGATGGGGGGGGCATCACTATGGCTACACCTTC. This encodes CASTRWGGHHYGYTF. The rearrangement joins TRBV28 to TRBJ1-2, with D possibly TRBD1 on 6 matching bases. V was cut by 7 bases and J by 3 bases, with 18 bases left in between. This CDR3 comprises 15 residues. Per the germline V gene, CDR1 is MDHEN and CDR2 is SYDVKM.

The chain has TRBV21-1 and TRBJ1-5; the D call in the table, TRBD1, was not verified against the DNA. TRBV21-1 is deemed a pseudogene. This CDR3 spans 13 amino acids. CDR3 sequence reads: CASSTGFHQPQHF. Here the CDR3 DNA reads TGTGCCAGCAGCACAGGGTTCCACCAGCCCCAGCATTTT.

The chain couples TRBV15 to TRBJ1-2; no reliable D call. This CDR3 is built from 13 residues. Trimming took 0 bases from V and 5 from J, leaving 7 bases between them. Germline V gene lookup returns CDR1 LNHNV and CDR2 YYDKDF (reference sequence). CDR3 region: CATSRDNLYGYTF. The DNA of the CDR3 is TGTGCCACCAGCAGAGATAACTTATATGGCTACACCTTC.

The rearrangement uses TRBV5-8 and TRBJ2-3, with 14 bases aligning to TRBD2. The junction had 8 bases not matched to a gene; V was cut back by 5 bases and J by 6 bases. The length of the CDR3 is 16 residues. Germline V gene data show CDR1 as SGHTS and CDR2 as YDEGEE. For the CDR3, the DNA is TGTGCCAGCAGTTCTGGGACTAGCGGGAGCAGCGATACGCAGTATTTT. This translates into CASSSGTSGSSDTQYF. Full variable domain (missing parts from reference TRBV5-8 and TRBJ2-3): EAGVTQSPTHLIKTRGQQATLRCSPISGHTSVYWYQQALGLGLQFLLWYDEGEERNRGNFPPRFSGRQFPNYSSELNVNALELEDSALYLCASSSGTSGSSDTQYFGPGTRLTVL.

This chain joins TRBV5-4 and TRBJ1-2, with a weak D call TRBD1 (5 bases). Germline V gene sequence: CDR1 SGHNT, CDR2 YYREEE (reference sequence). The ends were cut back, 4 bases at V and 4 bases at J, with 17 bases in the middle. The CDR3 sequence is 15 residues long. CDR3 DNA: TGTGCCAGCAGCCCGGACACCTCCCCTATCTATGGCTACACCTTC. Translation gives CASSPDTSPIYGYTF.